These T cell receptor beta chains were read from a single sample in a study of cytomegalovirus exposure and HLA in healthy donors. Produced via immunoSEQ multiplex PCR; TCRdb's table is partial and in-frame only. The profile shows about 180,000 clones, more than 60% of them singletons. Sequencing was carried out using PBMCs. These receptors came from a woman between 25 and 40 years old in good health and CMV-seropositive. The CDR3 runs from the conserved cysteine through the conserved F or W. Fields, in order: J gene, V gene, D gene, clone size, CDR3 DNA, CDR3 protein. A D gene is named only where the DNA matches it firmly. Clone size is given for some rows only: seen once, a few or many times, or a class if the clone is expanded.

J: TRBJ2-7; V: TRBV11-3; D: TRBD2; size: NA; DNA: TGTGCCAGCAGTAGAGCGAGCGGGAGGGCCTCTCTTGAGCAGTACTTC; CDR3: CASSRASGRASLEQYF
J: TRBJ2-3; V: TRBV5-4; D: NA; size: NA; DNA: TGTGCCAGCAGCTCGGGGAGAGCGGGCAACACAGATACGCAGTATTTT; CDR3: CASSSGRAGNTDTQYF
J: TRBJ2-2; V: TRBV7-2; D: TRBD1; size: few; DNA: TGTGCCAGCAGCCCCGGGACAGTAAACACCGGGGAGCTGTTTTTT; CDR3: CASSPGTVNTGELFF
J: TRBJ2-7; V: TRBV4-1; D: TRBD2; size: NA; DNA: TGCGCCAGCAGCCCAGCCCCCCATACTAGCGGGCCTACCTACGAGCAGTACTTC; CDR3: CASSPAPHTSGPTYEQYF
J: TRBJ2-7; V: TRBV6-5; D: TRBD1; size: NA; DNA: TGTGCCAGCACACCAGGTGGACAGGGGCTTTACGAGCAGTACTTC; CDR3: CASTPGGQGLYEQYF
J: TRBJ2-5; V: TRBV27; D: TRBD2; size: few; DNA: TGTGGATTACTGCGGGGGGGGACCCAGTACTTC; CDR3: CGLLRGGTQYF
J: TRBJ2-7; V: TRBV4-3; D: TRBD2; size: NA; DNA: TGCGCCAGCAGCCAGCTAGCGGGAGACTCCTACGAGCAGTACTTC; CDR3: CASSQLAGDSYEQYF
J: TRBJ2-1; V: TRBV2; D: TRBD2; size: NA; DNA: TGTGCCAGCAGTGACAGCGGGAGAAATTACAATGAGCAGTTCTTC; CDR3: CASSDSGRNYNEQFF
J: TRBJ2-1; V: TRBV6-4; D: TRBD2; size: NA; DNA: TGTGCCAGCAGTCTTAGCGGGAGTAACAATGAGCAGTTCTTC; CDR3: CASSLSGSNNEQFF
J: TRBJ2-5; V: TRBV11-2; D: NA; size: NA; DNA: TGTGCCAGCAGTTTCGCACAGAGAGAGACCCAGTACTTC; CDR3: CASSFAQRETQYF
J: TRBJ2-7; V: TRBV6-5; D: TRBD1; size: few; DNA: TGTGCCAGCAGGATAGGGGCAGGGGGCGGCGAGCAGTACTTC; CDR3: CASRIGAGGGEQYF
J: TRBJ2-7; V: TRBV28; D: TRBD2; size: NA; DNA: TGTGCCAGCAGCTCCGGGACTAGCGGGAGACCCCGCTACGAGCAGTACTTC; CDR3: CASSSGTSGRPRYEQYF
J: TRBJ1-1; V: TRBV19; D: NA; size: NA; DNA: TGTGCCAGTAGCACCGGGTACACTGAAGCTTTCTTT; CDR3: CASSTGYTEAFF
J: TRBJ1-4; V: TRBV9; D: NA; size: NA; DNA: TGTGCCAGCAGCGTAGCGGACAGTTCGAATGAAAAACTGTTTTTT; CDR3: CASSVADSSNEKLFF
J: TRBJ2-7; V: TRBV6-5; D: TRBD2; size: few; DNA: TGTGCCAGCAGGAGCGGGAGGGTATACGAGCAGTACTTC; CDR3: CASRSGRVYEQYF
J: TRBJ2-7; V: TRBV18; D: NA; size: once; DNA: TGTGCCAGCTCACCTCGGGAGTCCTACGAGCAGTACTTC; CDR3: CASSPRESYEQYF
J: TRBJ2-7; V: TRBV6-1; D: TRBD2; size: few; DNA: TGTGCCAGCAGTGATCCTCGTAGCGGGCTACCTTCCTACGAGCAGTACTTC; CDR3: CASSDPRSGLPSYEQYF
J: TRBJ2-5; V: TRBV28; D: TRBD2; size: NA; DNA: TGTGCCAGCAGTTTAGCACGGACTAGCGGTCAAGAGACCCAGTACTTC; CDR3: CASSLARTSGQETQYF
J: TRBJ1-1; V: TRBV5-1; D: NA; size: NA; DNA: TGCGCCAGCAGTTTAGTATCCATGAACACTGAAGCTTTCTTT; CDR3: CASSLVSMNTEAFF
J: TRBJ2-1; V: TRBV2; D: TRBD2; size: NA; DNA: TGTGCCAGCAGTTCACTAGCGGGAGATGAGCAGTTCTTC; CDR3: CASSSLAGDEQFF
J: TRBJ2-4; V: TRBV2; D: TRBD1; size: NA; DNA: TGTGCCACCGGACAGGGAAGAACCAAAAACATTCAGTACTTC; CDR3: CATGQGRTKNIQYF
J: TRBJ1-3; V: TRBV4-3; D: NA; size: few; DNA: TGCGCCAGCAGCCAAGATTCGGGGGGTGACACCATATATTTT; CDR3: CASSQDSGGDTIYF
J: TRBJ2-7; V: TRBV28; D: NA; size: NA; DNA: TGTGCCAGCAGTTCGACAGTAAGCTACGAGCAGTACTTC; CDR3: CASSSTVSYEQYF
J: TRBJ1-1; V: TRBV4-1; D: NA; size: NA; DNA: TGCGCCAGCAGCCACCCGAGAGAGAACACTGAAGCTTTCTTT; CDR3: CASSHPRENTEAFF
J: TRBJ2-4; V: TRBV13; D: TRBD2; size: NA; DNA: TGTGCCAGCAGCTACGGACTAGCGGGAGGGGGTCAGTACTTC; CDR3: CASSYGLAGGGQYF
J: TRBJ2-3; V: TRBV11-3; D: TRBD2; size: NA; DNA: TGTGCCAGCAGAGTAGCGGGAGCCCTCGTAAATACGCAGTATTTT; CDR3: CASRVAGALVNTQYF
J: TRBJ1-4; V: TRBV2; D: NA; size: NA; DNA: TGTGCCAGCAATCCGGGATACCCCTCGGAAAAACTGTTTTTT; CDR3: CASNPGYPSEKLFF
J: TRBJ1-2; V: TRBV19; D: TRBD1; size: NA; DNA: TGTGCCAGTAGTAGGGGACAGGGGAATGGCTACACCTTC; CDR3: CASSRGQGNGYTF
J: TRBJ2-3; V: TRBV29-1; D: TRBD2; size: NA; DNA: TGCAGCGTTGAAGGACTAGCGGGAGGCGCAGATACGCAGTATTTT; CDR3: CSVEGLAGGADTQYF
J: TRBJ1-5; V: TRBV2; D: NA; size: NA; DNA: TGTGCCAGCATTTCAGGGTTGCATCAGCCCCAGCATTTT; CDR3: CASISGLHQPQHF
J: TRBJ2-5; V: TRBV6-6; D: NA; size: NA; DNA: TGTGCCAGCAGTCACACCTCCGGGATTTCAAAAGAGACCCAGTACTTC; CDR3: CASSHTSGISKETQYF
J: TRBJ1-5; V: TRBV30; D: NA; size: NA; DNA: TGTGCCTGGAGTTCCCTCAATCAGCCCCAGCATTTT; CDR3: CAWSSLNQPQHF
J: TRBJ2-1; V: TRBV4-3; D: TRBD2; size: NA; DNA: TGCGCCAGCAGCCAAGATGTCGTTCTAGCGGGAGGTCGAGTGTACAATGAGCAGTTCTTC; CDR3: CASSQDVVLAGGRVYNEQFF
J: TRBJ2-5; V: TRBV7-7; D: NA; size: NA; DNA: TGTGCCAGCAGCCCTGGAGGGCGGTCGTACCAAGAGACCCAGTACTTC; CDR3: CASSPGGRSYQETQYF
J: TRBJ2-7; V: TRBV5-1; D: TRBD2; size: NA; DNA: TGCGCCAGCAGCTTGGGAGTAGCGGGAGAATACGAGCAGTACTTC; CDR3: CASSLGVAGEYEQYF
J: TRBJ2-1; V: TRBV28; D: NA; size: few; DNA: TGTGCCGCCCGGTTCAACTCCTACAATGAGCAGTTCTTC; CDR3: CAARFNSYNEQFF
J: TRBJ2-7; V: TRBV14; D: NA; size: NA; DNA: TGTGCCAGCAGCCAAGCCAGGGTGAGCCTCTACGAGCAGTACTTC; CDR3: CASSQARVSLYEQYF
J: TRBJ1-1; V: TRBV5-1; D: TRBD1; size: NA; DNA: TGCGCCAGCACCCAACAGGGGCGCCTTAACACTGAAGCTTTCTTT; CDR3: CASTQQGRLNTEAFF
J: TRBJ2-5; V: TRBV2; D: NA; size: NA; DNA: TGTGCCAGCACCCCAGGGCAGGGGGGTTATGAGACCCAGTACTTC; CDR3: CASTPGQGGYETQYF
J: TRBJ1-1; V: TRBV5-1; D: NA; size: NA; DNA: TGCGCCAGCAGCTCGGGTGGGGCAGGACTAAACACTGAAGCTTTCTTT; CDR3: CASSSGGAGLNTEAFF
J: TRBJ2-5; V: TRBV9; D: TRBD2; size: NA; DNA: TGTGCCAGCAGCTTGGGACTAGCGGGTGGGGAGACCCAGTACTTC; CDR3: CASSLGLAGGETQYF
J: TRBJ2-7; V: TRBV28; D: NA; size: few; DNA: TGTGCCAGCAGCCCCCCCCGGGTCCCCTACGAGCAGTACTTC; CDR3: CASSPPRVPYEQYF
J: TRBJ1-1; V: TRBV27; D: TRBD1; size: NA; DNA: TGTGCCAGCAGTTTAAGCGGGACAGGGATCACTGAAGCTTTCTTT; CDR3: CASSLSGTGITEAFF
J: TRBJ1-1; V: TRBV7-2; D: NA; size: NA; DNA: TGTGCCAGCAGCTTGATAAGCGTTGAAGCTTTCTTT; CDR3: CASSLISVEAFF
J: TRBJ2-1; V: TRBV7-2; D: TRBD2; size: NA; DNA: TGTGCCAGCAGCGCCCGACTAGCGGGGAGCTCCTACAATGAGCAGTTCTTC; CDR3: CASSARLAGSSYNEQFF
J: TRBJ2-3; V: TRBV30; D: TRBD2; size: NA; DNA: TGTGCCTGGAGTGTAGGGGGTAGCGGGGGCACAGATACGCAGTATTTT; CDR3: CAWSVGGSGGTDTQYF
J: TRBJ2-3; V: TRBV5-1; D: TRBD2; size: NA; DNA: TGCGCCACCAGCTGGGGGGGACGCACAGATACGCAGTATTTT; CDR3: CATSWGGRTDTQYF
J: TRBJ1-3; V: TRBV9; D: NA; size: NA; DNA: TGTGCCAGCAGCGGCCCCGGGAACACCATATATTTT; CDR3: CASSGPGNTIYF
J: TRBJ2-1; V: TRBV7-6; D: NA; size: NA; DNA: TGTGCCAGCAGCTTTTCGGCGCGGCTAGCATACTACAATGAGCAGTTCTTC; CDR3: CASSFSARLAYYNEQFF